These 2 T cell receptor beta chains originate from one sample sequenced in a study of cytomegalovirus exposure and HLA in healthy donors. TCRdb's copy holds only in-frame clones and misses some; the assay was immunoSEQ multiplex PCR. In the table there are 190,000 or so clones, roughly 84% of which are singletons. The specimen was PBMCs. These TCRs come from a woman in her 30s in good health and CMV-seropositive.

The chain combines TRBV11-3 with TRBJ2-1; 9 positions agree with TRBD2. The CDR3 spans 17 residues. Trimming removed 2 bases from V and 10 bases from J; junction bases left unmatched: 15. Germline CDR1 is SGHNT and CDR2 is YENEEA. This chain's CDR3 is CASSLRPGGRAPGEQFF. The CDR3, as DNA: TGTGCCAGCAGCTTAAGACCAGGCGGGAGGGCCCCTGGGGAGCAGTTCTTC.

This clone is a singleton in its sample. The chain employs TRBV7-9 and TRBJ2-7; TRBD2 aligns across 10 bases. J gave up 3 bases and V 7 bases, and 6 bases lay outside the gene matches. Germline V CDR1 and CDR2: SEHNR, FQNEAQ (reference sequence). The CDR3 has 14 amino acids. The CDR3 protein is CASNGASGSYEQYF. The CDR3 DNA reads as TGTGCCAGCAATGGTGCTAGCGGGAGCTACGAGCAGTACTTC.